A selection of T cell receptor beta chains follows, all from one sample in a study of sequential checkpoint blockade in melanoma. TCRdb's copy holds only in-frame clones and misses some; the assay was immunoSEQ multiplex PCR. The sample has roughly 3,000 clones, around 23% seen once. Sequencing used tumor tissue (inferred from file names), obtained from a patient given nivolumab and ipilimumab in sequence. Receptors were obtained from a human patient with melanoma. Some clones in this sample may be carry-over from other donors' samples. Each CDR3 is given with its conserved first and last residue. Each record gives: clone size, V gene, D gene, J gene, CDR3 protein, CDR3 DNA. The D gene is left open where the match is weak. A row's size may be missing; if present it is once, few, many or a size class.

>-|TRBV18|TRBD2|TRBJ2-5
CASSRDPGGGFPQYF
TGTGCCAGCTCACGAGACCCTGGCGGGGGGTTTCCCCAGTACTTC
>-|TRBV29-1|-|TRBJ1-1
CSVEDRWGNTEAFF
TGCAGCGTTGAAGATAGGTGGGGGAACACTGAAGCTTTCTTT
>-|TRBV5-1|TRBD1|TRBJ1-4
CASSIYRGPNEKLFF
TGCGCCAGCAGCATCTACAGGGGGCCTAATGAAAAACTGTTTTTT
>few|TRBV27|-|TRBJ1-5
CASSLSGWADQPQHF
TGTGCCAGCAGTTTATCCGGCTGGGCCGATCAGCCCCAGCATTTT
>-|TRBV18|TRBD1|TRBJ1-2
CASSPGQGGYGYTF
TGTGCCAGCTCACCAGGACAGGGGGGCTATGGCTACACCTTC
>few|TRBV6-8|TRBD1|TRBJ2-7
CASSYGGQGANEQYF
TGTGCCAGCAGTTACGGAGGACAGGGTGCAAACGAGCAGTACTTC
>many|TRBV9|-|TRBJ2-4
CASSGAWRNIQYF
TGTGCCAGCAGCGGCGCCTGGCGAAACATTCAGTACTTC
>-|TRBV4-1|-|TRBJ1-4
CASSQEDRYRNEKLFF
TGCGCCAGCAGCCAAGAGGACCGCTACAGGAATGAAAAACTGTTTTTT
>many|TRBV11-3|TRBD1|TRBJ2-7
CASSPTGTGAYEQYF
TGTGCCAGCAGCCCGACCGGGACAGGGGCTTACGAGCAGTACTTC
>many|TRBV11-3|-|TRBJ1-5
CASSLFRGRGNQPQHF
TGTGCCAGCAGCTTGTTCAGGGGCAGGGGCAATCAGCCCCAGCATTTT
>few|TRBV10-3|TRBD2|TRBJ2-1
CAISESASGGSTRPNEQFF
TGTGCCATCAGTGAGTCGGCTAGCGGGGGCTCTACTCGTCCCAATGAGCAGTTCTTC
>-|TRBV19|-|TRBJ2-2
CASKRYGVGELFF
TGTGCCAGTAAGAGGTACGGGGTCGGGGAGCTGTTTTTT
>-|TRBV5-1|-|TRBJ1-2
CASSLEGPSSGGYTF
TGCGCCAGCAGCTTGGAGGGGCCAAGCTCGGGGGGCTACACCTTC
>-|TRBV11-1|TRBD1|TRBJ2-5
CASSPFPGQAAETQYF
TGTGCCAGCAGCCCCTTCCCGGGACAGGCGGCGGAGACCCAGTACTTC
>-|TRBV19|-|TRBJ1-5
CASTSDGPLRPQHF
TGTGCCAGTACCTCCGACGGTCCTCTTAGGCCCCAGCATTTT
>-|TRBV15|TRBD2|TRBJ2-3
CATSRDRSQRGSTDTQYF
TGTGCCACCAGCAGAGATCGTTCCCAGCGGGGTAGCACAGATACGCAGTATTTT
>medium-sized|TRBV11-3|-|TRBJ1-1
CASSFEAHTPNTEAFF
TGTGCCAGCAGCTTTGAGGCACACACACCGAACACTGAAGCTTTCTTT
>few|TRBV11-3|TRBD1|TRBJ2-3
CASSTRRAGGRDTQYF
TGTGCCAGCAGCACTAGACGTGCAGGGGGCAGAGATACGCAGTATTTT
>-|TRBV11-3|-|TRBJ2-3
CASSLEVVSDTQYF
TGTGCCAGCAGCTTAGAGGTGGTTTCAGATACGCAGTATTTT
>medium-sized|TRBV6-8|-|TRBJ2-5
CARDPHGQETQYF
TGTGCCAGGGACCCACACGGGCAAGAGACCCAGTACTTC
>few|TRBV6-8|-|TRBJ1-5
CASRDIGVQPQHF
TGTGCCAGCAGAGACATCGGGGTTCAGCCCCAGCATTTT
>few|TRBV7-6|-|TRBJ2-6
CASPKFQSTQSRANVLTF
TGTGCCAGCCCAAAGTTTCAATCCACACAAAGTCGGGCCAACGTCCTGACTTTC
>-|TRBV28|-|TRBJ1-2
CASSLTDSLLYGYTF
TGTGCCAGCAGTTTAACTGACAGTTTGCTGTATGGCTACACCTTC
>few|TRBV6-8|-|TRBJ1-1
CASTPRTVMNTEAFF
TGTGCCAGCACCCCTAGAACAGTCATGAACACTGAAGCTTTCTTT
>many|TRBV4-1|-|TRBJ2-5
CASSQDELLKTQYF
TGCGCCAGCAGCCAAGATGAGTTGCTTAAGACCCAGTACTTC
>medium-sized|TRBV19|-|TRBJ2-5
CASRNRDQETQYF
TGTGCCAGTAGGAACCGGGACCAAGAGACCCAGTACTTC
>few|TRBV15|-|TRBJ1-2
CATSRAPSHGGYGYTF
TGTGCCACCAGCAGAGCCCCTTCCCATGGAGGGTATGGCTACACCTTC
>few|TRBV9|-|TRBJ1-2
CASSPLWGKANYGYTF
TGTGCCAGCAGCCCCTTATGGGGCAAAGCTAACTATGGCTACACCTTC
>large|TRBV9|-|TRBJ2-1
CASTPTPLNHNEQFF
TGTGCCAGCACCCCAACCCCCTTGAACCACAATGAGCAGTTCTTC
>few|TRBV29-1|TRBD1|TRBJ2-1
CSSSGQVINEQFF
TGCAGCTCCTCGGGACAGGTGATCAATGAGCAGTTCTTC
>-|TRBV11-3|TRBD2|TRBJ2-1
CASSFLGLAGGGSYNEQFF
TGTGCCAGCAGCTTCCTAGGACTAGCGGGGGGCGGGTCCTACAATGAGCAGTTCTTC
>-|TRBV18|-|TRBJ1-2
CASSPRGDYEGGYTF
TGTGCCAGCTCACCCCGGGGCGACTATGAGGGGGGCTACACCTTC
>few|TRBV6-8|TRBD1|TRBJ2-7
CASRSQGPNSYEQYF
TGTGCCAGCAGGTCACAGGGGCCCAACTCCTACGAGCAGTACTTC
>-|TRBV18|TRBD1|TRBJ1-2
CASSPQSTGPYGYTF
TGTGCCAGCTCACCCCAATCGACAGGGCCCTATGGCTACACCTTC
>-|TRBV9|-|TRBJ1-2
CASNEGIYGYTF
TGTGCCAGCAACGAGGGGATCTATGGCTACACCTTC
>-|TRBV19|-|TRBJ2-2
CASTPDRPGELFF
TGTGCCAGTACCCCCGACCGTCCCGGGGAGCTGTTTTTT